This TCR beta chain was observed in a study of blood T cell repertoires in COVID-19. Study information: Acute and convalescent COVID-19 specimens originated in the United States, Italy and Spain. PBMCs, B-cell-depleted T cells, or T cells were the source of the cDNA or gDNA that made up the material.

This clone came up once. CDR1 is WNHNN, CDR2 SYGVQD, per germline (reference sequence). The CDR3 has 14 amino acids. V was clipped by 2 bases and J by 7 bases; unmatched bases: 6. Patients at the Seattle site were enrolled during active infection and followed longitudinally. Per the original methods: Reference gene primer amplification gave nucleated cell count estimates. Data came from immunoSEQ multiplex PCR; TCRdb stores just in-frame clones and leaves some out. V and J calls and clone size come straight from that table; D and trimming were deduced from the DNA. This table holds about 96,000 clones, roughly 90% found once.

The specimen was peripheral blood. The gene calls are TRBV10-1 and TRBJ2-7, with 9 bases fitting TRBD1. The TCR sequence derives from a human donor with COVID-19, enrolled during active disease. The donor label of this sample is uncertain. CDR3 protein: CASSEAQGAEEQYF. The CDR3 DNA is TGCGCCAGCAGTGAGGCACAGGGGGCGGAGGAGCAGTACTTC.